This T cell receptor (beta chain) derives from a study of immune heterogeneity within non-small cell lung tumors. Multiplex PCR (32 V and 13 J primers) was used to amplify the TCR beta CDR3. A single record per CDR3 protein comes from TCRdb applying MiXCR to the multiplex PCR reads. The sample lists fewer than 15,000 distinct CDR3 sequences; 23% were seen once. Template input was genomic DNA from bulk tumor (approximately 640 ng per sample). Several biopsies were spaced far apart within each primary tumor and obtained as surgery took place. Surgery that was curative in intent was performed on patients with untreated, newly diagnosed non-small cell lung cancer. The germline gives CDR1 LNHDA, CDR2 SQIVND (reference sequence). The CDR3 runs to 18 residues. Between the trimmed V and J ends, which lost 3 bases and 8 bases, there was a span of 28 bases. This clonotype was seen at least ten times.

Source material: lung tumor tissue. This receptor was taken from a man aged 45-65 years with non-small cell lung cancer. The chain is built from TRBV19 and TRBJ1-2; D call uncertain. In nucleotides, the CDR3 is TGTGCCAGTAGTATGGGTTTCAAGGGCAGTTCGGCACTGTACGGCTACACCTTC. Translated, it gives CASSMGFKGSSALYGYTF.